This is a list of T cell receptor beta chains from one sample in a study of OX40 agonist ivuxolimab in advanced cancers. Measured with immunoSEQ multiplex PCR; TCRdb has only the in-frame clones, and not every one. The sample yields about 83,000 clones, roughly four fifths seen once. Specimen: CD4+ or CD8+ T cells sorted from blood, collected in a trial of the OX40 agonist ivuxolimab. Receptor source: an adult with an advanced solid tumor such as melanoma, head and neck, liver or kidney cancer. The CDR3 runs from the conserved cysteine through the conserved F or W. D genes are given only for firm matches. Only some rows state a clone size, as once, few, many or a class for expanded clones.

v_call	cdr3_length	clone_size	j_call	d_call	cdr3_aa	cdr3_nt
TRBV5-4	18	NA	TRBJ2-6	NA	CASTPSGARGSGANVLTF	TGTGCCAGCACCCCATCGGGGGCGAGGGGGTCTGGGGCCAACGTCCTGACTTTC
TRBV11-2	14	once	TRBJ2-2	NA	CASSAQVRSGELFF	TGTGCCAGCTCAGCACAGGTTAGGTCCGGGGAGCTGTTTTTT
TRBV5-5	13	NA	TRBJ2-2	NA	CASSLSYTGELFF	TGTGCCAGCAGCTTGAGTTACACCGGGGAGCTGTTTTTT
TRBV7-9	16	NA	TRBJ2-1	TRBD2	CASSAGWTSGGSEQFF	TGTGCCAGCAGTGCAGGGTGGACTAGCGGGGGGAGTGAGCAGTTCTTC
TRBV19	15	NA	TRBJ1-1	TRBD1	CASSIHGQEYRRAFF	TGTGCCAGTAGTATCCACGGACAGGAATATCGGAGGGCTTTCTTT
TRBV10-3	13	NA	TRBJ2-1	NA	CAISVGPYNEQFF	TGTGCCATCAGTGTAGGCCCCTACAATGAGCAGTTCTTC
TRBV6-5	13	NA	TRBJ1-1	TRBD1	CASSHPRTGEAFF	TGTGCCAGCAGTCACCCCAGGACAGGGGAAGCTTTCTTT
TRBV19	14	NA	TRBJ1-4	TRBD1	CASTDRGLMTKLFF	TGTGCCAGTACCGACAGGGGGCTCATGACAAAACTGTTTTTT
TRBV28	15	NA	TRBJ1-1	NA	CATRGGWGRNTEAFF	TGTGCCACCCGGGGAGGTTGGGGCCGGAACACTGAAGCTTTCTTT
TRBV6-1	15	NA	TRBJ2-7	NA	CASRLERVSSYEQYF	TGTGCCAGCAGATTAGAGCGGGTTAGCTCCTACGAGCAGTACTTC
TRBV7-6	15	NA	TRBJ2-3	NA	CASSRRRGPGDTQYF	TGTGCCAGCAGCCGAAGGCGGGGGCCGGGAGATACGCAGTATTTT
TRBV27	15	NA	TRBJ1-4	TRBD1	CASSPPGTGNEKLFF	TGTGCCAGCAGTCCCCCCGGGACAGGCAATGAAAAACTGTTTTTT
TRBV19	16	NA	TRBJ2-2	TRBD1	CASSRRTGQNTGELFF	TGTGCCAGTAGTCGACGGACAGGGCAGAACACCGGGGAGCTGTTTTTT
TRBV4-2	13	NA	TRBJ2-5	TRBD2	CASSPGLAETQYF	TGTGCCAGCAGCCCAGGACTAGCAGAGACCCAGTACTTC
TRBV30	14	NA	TRBJ1-1	NA	CAWSGYDQRAEAFF	TGTGCCTGGAGTGGGTACGATCAGCGCGCTGAAGCTTTCTTT
TRBV6-1	16	NA	TRBJ1-6	NA	CASSEVGGSLGSPLHF	TGTGCCAGCAGTGAAGTGGGTGGGTCGCTGGGTTCACCCCTCCACTTT
TRBV11-2	16	NA	TRBJ2-7	NA	CASSLVGGAQTYEQYF	TGTGCCAGCAGCTTAGTTGGGGGAGCCCAAACCTACGAGCAGTACTTC
TRBV28	15	NA	TRBJ1-2	NA	CASSTSRDPVSGYTF	TGTGCCAGCAGTACTTCCCGAGACCCGGTATCCGGCTACACCTTC
TRBV7-6	16	NA	TRBJ2-3	TRBD2	CASSPFSGGAADTQYF	TGTGCCAGCAGCCCCTTTAGCGGGGGGGCGGCAGATACGCAGTATTTT
TRBV5-1	13	once	TRBJ2-5	NA	CASSSTGEETQYF	TGCGCCAGCAGCTCGACGGGTGAAGAGACCCAGTACTTC
TRBV5-1	16	NA	TRBJ1-1	TRBD1	CASSLERGQGDTEAFF	TGCGCCAGCAGCTTGGAGAGGGGACAGGGTGACACTGAAGCTTTCTTT
TRBV6-5	15	NA	TRBJ1-2	TRBD1	CASSLNRQGRDGYTF	TGTGCCAGCAGTCTTAACAGACAGGGGAGGGATGGCTACACCTTC
TRBV6-5	15	NA	TRBJ1-2	NA	CASSSPREGSYGYTF	TGTGCCAGCAGTTCCCCCAGGGAGGGGTCCTATGGCTACACCTTC
TRBV11-2	15	NA	TRBJ1-3	NA	CASSMDGGSGNTIYF	TGTGCCAGCAGCATGGACGGAGGCTCTGGAAACACCATATATTTT
TRBV28	15	NA	TRBJ1-3	NA	CASSLGPGAGNTIYF	TGTGCCAGCAGTTTGGGACCTGGGGCTGGAAACACCATATATTTT
TRBV28	15	NA	TRBJ2-3	TRBD2	CASHTGGRKEDTQYF	TGTGCCAGCCACACGGGGGGGCGAAAGGAAGATACGCAGTATTTT
TRBV5-4	14	NA	TRBJ1-2	TRBD1	CASSSGTELYGYTF	TGTGCCAGCAGTTCCGGGACAGAACTCTATGGCTACACCTTC
TRBV25-1	14	NA	TRBJ2-7	TRBD2	CASQRSGGNYEQYF	TGTGCCAGTCAGAGATCCGGGGGGAACTACGAGCAGTACTTC
TRBV6-1	16	once	TRBJ1-2	NA	CASSEASNVQAYGYTF	TGTGCCAGCAGTGAAGCCTCCAATGTCCAGGCCTATGGCTACACCTTC
TRBV15	15	NA	TRBJ2-7	NA	CATSRDGETPRRRYF	TGTGCCACCAGCAGAGATGGGGAAACCCCTCGGCGACGGTACTTC
TRBV29-1	14	NA	TRBJ1-5	NA	CSVGGGSGNQPQHF	TGCAGCGTGGGGGGGGGTTCTGGAAATCAGCCCCAGCATTTT